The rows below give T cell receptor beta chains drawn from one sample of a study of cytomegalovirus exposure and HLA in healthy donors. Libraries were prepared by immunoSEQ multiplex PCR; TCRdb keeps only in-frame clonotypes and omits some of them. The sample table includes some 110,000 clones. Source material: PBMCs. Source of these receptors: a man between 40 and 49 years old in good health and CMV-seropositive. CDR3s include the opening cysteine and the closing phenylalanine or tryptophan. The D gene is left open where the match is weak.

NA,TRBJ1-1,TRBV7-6,CASSFGSRGTEAFF,TGTGCCAGCAGCTTTGGGAGCAGGGGCACTGAAGCTTTCTTT
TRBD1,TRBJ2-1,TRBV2,CASDTGVVSYNEQFF,TGTGCCAGCGACACAGGGGTAGTTTCCTACAATGAGCAGTTCTTC
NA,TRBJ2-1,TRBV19,CASRRSSGYNEQFF,TGTGCCAGTCGCCGGAGTAGCGGATACAATGAGCAGTTCTTC
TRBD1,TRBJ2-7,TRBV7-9,CASSLAITGDSYEQYF,TGTGCCAGCAGCTTAGCAATAACAGGGGACTCCTACGAGCAGTACTTC
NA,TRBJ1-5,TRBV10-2,CASSDSNQPQHF,TGCGCCAGCAGTGACTCCAATCAGCCCCAGCATTTT
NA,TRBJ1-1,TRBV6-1,CASSESRTEAFF,TGTGCCAGCAGTGAATCGAGGACTGAAGCTTTCTTT
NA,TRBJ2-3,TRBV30,CAWGVTTDTQYF,TGTGCCTGGGGAGTTACCACAGATACGCAGTATTTT
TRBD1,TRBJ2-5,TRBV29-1,CSVGGQGAGETQYF,TGCAGCGTTGGGGGACAGGGGGCTGGGGAGACCCAGTACTTC
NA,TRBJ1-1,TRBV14,CASSRGNTEAFF,TGTGCCAGCAGCCGAGGGAACACTGAAGCTTTCTTT
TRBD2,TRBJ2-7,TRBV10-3,CAISRLATYEQYF,TGTGCCATCAGTAGACTAGCGACCTACGAGCAGTACTTC
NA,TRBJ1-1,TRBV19,CASSIKRNTEAFF,TGTGCCAGTAGTATTAAGAGGAACACTGAAGCTTTCTTT
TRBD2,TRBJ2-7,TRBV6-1,CASSGAKTSGSYEQYF,TGTGCCAGCAGTGGGGCCAAGACTAGCGGGAGCTACGAGCAGTACTTC
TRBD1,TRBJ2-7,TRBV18,CASSPGSQGARYEQYF,TGTGCCAGCTCACCTGGCTCGCAGGGGGCGCGCTACGAGCAGTACTTC
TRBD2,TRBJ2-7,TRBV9,CASEPGLDSYEQYF,TGTGCCAGTGAGCCGGGACTAGACTCCTACGAGCAGTACTTC